This T cell receptor (beta chain) was retrieved from a study of blood T cell repertoires in COVID-19. Study details: Specimens from acute and convalescent COVID-19 originated in the United States, Italy and Spain.

Clones were read by immunoSEQ multiplex PCR, and TCRdb kept only the in-frame ones, dropping some. Of just over 350,000 clones listed, about 86% are singletons. Sequencing was performed on peripheral blood. The receptor comes from a woman aged 55-75 years with COVID-19, enrolled during active disease.

In nucleotides, the CDR3 is TGTGCCAGCAGTTCGGGAGACACCGGGGAGCTGTTTTTT. Its protein is CASSSGDTGELFF. This chain joins TRBV6-5 and TRBJ2-2; maybe TRBD2 (6 bases). The germline V gene has CDR1 MNHEY and CDR2 SVGAGI. CDR3 size: 13 residues. Trimming took off 4 bases at V and 3 bases at J, with 6 bases between the two ends.